This TCR beta chain derives from a study of early T cells in non-severe SARS-CoV-2 infection. Study in general: The study sequenced bulk RNA from unsorted whole blood, with chains unpaired.

Attached unique molecular identifiers marked individual cDNA molecules. TCRdb recomputed calls from the 5' RACE reads with MiXCR, one row per CDR3 protein. The sample consists of about 110,000 distinct CDR3 sequences, about 12% of them appearing once. On this clonotype: Antigen unknown.

CDR3 size: 15 residues. V was pared by 1 base and J by 8 bases, with 15 bases between. CDR1 and CDR2 (germline): LGHNA, YNFKEQ. The study, taken as a whole, reports: Private and CD4 specificities were missed by VDJdb matching, skewed to anti-spike CD8.

Sequences were obtained from whole blood. The rearrangement links TRBV4-2 to TRBJ2-1; the D call may be TRBD1 or TRBD2 (5 bases each). The clonotype originates from an adult who was a healthcare worker with PCR-confirmed SARS-CoV-2 infection or an uninfected control (not recorded which). The CDR3 region is CASSQGPGARDEQFF. Written as DNA, the CDR3 is TGTGCCAGCAGCCAAGGGCCCGGGGCTCGGGATGAGCAGTTCTTC.